Presented here are 27 T cell receptor beta chains from one specimen sequenced in a study of blood T cell repertoires in COVID-19. Here immunoSEQ multiplex PCR was the method, and the copy in TCRdb shows in-frame clones only, minus some. The sample carries 88,000 or so clones, about 86% recorded once. Sequences were obtained from peripheral blood. Receptors were obtained from a man aged 55-75 years with acute or convalescent COVID-19.

The chain employs TRBV12-5 and TRBJ1-1; 7 positions agree with TRBD1. Germline V CDR1 and CDR2: LGHNT, FRNRAP. Trimming took 4 bases from V and 5 from J; bases not matched to a gene: 4. This CDR3 region has 13 residues. The DNA of the CDR3 is TGTGCTAGTGGTTCCAGGGGGAGAACTGAAGCTTTCTTT. Translating it yields CASGSRGRTEAFF.

J is TRBJ1-2 and V is TRBV5-1, with TRBD1 matching over 7 bases. This CDR3 spans 13 amino acids. Per the germline V gene, CDR1 is SGHRS and CDR2 is YFSETQ. The V and J ends lost 4 bases and 8 bases, in that order; junction bases with no gene match: 8. The DNA for the CDR3 is TGCGCCAGCAGCACAGACAGGGTCGGCGGCTACACCTTC. It specifies CASSTDRVGGYTF.

The gene calls are TRBV5-8 and TRBJ2-2; maybe TRBD1 (5 bases). Germline V CDR1 and CDR2: SGHTS, YDEGEE. V was clipped by 5 bases and J by 4 bases, with 15 bases between them. The CDR3 has 15 residues. This CDR3 is CASSLGALITGELFF. The CDR3 nucleotides read TGTGCCAGCAGTTTAGGGGCCTTAATCACCGGGGAGCTGTTTTTT.

This clone was picked up a small number of times. The chain combines TRBV9 with TRBJ1-1; 9 positions match TRBD1. The CDR3 is 17 residues long. The germline CDR1 and CDR2 sequences are SGDLS and YYNGEE. Trimming took 4 bases from V and 3 from J; bases not matched to a gene: 13. The CDR3 DNA sequence: TGTGCCAGCAGCTCAAGTCCCGGGACAGGGAGATACACTGAAGCTTTCTTT. This codes for CASSSSPGTGRYTEAFF.

The chain uses TRBV5-6 and TRBJ2-6, with D possibly being TRBD2 (5 bases). The CDR3 runs to 15 residues. CDR1 is SGHDT, CDR2 YYEEEE, per germline. V was shortened by 4 bases and J by 1 base, with 9 bases between the two germline ends. The CDR3 here is CASSEGFSGANVLTF. The CDR3 coding sequence is TGTGCCAGCAGCGAGGGATTTTCTGGGGCCAACGTCCTGACTTTC.

This clone is a singleton in its sample. The CDR3 here is CASSLAGGSYNEQFF. In DNA form, the CDR3 reads TGTGCCAGCAGTTTGGCAGGGGGCTCCTACAATGAGCAGTTCTTC. The V gene is TRBV27, the J gene TRBJ2-1; 7 nucleotides line up with TRBD1. V trimming: 3 bases; J trimming: 0 bases; junction bases outside the gene matches: 2. CDR1 and CDR2 from the germline V gene are MNHEY and SMNVEV (reference sequence). CDR3 length: 15 residues.

The V call is TRBV6-2 or TRBV6-3, the J call TRBJ1-2; 8 nucleotides align to TRBD1. The CDR3 contains 15 residues. In germline, CDR1 is MNHEY, CDR2 SVGEGT. After removal of 3 bases from V and 8 bases from J, the junction contained 11 bases not matched to a gene. This chain's CDR3 is CASSYSTGALGGYTF. The CDR3 DNA sequence: TGTGCCAGCAGTTATTCGACAGGGGCCCTGGGAGGCTACACCTTC.

The CDR3 DNA reads as TGTGCCAGCACCGGGGACAGGGGGGCCAATCAGCCCCAGCATTTT. This gives the protein CASTGDRGANQPQHF. The chain employs TRBV2 and TRBJ1-5; 11 positions agree with TRBD1. Germline V gives CDR1 SNHLY, CDR2 FYNNEI. This CDR3 is 15 amino acids long. The ends lost 7 bases at V and 3 bases at J; junction bases unmatched: 5.

This clone was counted once. The rearrangement uses TRBV7-8 and TRBJ1-5; D perhaps matches TRBD1 (6 bases). Germline lookup yields CDR1 SGHVS and CDR2 FQNEAQ. The V end was cut by 5 bases, the J end by 3 bases, with 20 bases between. This CDR3 region has 17 residues. CDR3 amino acids: CASSRARNKGDNQPQHF. CDR3 nucleotides: TGTGCCAGCAGCCGCGCCAGGAATAAGGGGGACAATCAGCCCCAGCATTTT.

This clone was found a few times. The junction departs from germline at one end; a sequencing error may be responsible. The chain joins TRBV4-3 to TRBJ2-4, with 12 bases fitting TRBD2. The CDR3 length is 14 residues. Looked up from germline, CDR1 is LGHNA and CDR2 is YSLEER. DNA of the CDR3: TGCGCCAGCAGCACGGGGGGGACTAGCGGGCCCATGGAGTTC. The encoded protein is CASSTGGTSGPMEF.

The chain recombines TRBV30 with TRBJ2-5; 13 positions match TRBD2. The CDR3 is 14 amino acids. V shed 4 bases and J 4 bases; nucleotides not matched to a gene: 3. Germline V lookup: CDR1 GTSNPN, CDR2 SVGIG (reference sequence). CDR3 DNA: TGTGCCTGGAAACTAGCGGGAGGGAGAGAGACCCAGTACTTC. Protein: CAWKLAGGRETQYF. Filled out from reference TRBV30 and TRBJ2-5, the complete variable domain reads SQTIHQWPATLVQPVGSPLSLECTVEGTSNPNLYWYRQAAGRGLQLLFYSVGIGQISSEVPQNLSASRPQDRQFILSSKKLLLSDSGFYLCAWKLAGGRETQYFGPGTRLLVL.

The chain employs TRBV5-4 and TRBJ2-7; 8 positions agree with TRBD2. The CDR3 runs to 15 residues. CDR1 is SGHNT and CDR2 is YYREEE in the germline V gene (reference sequence). Losses at the gene ends were 4 bases for V and 0 bases for J; bases not matched to a gene: 6. The CDR3 coding sequence is TGTGCCAGCAGCCCCGAGCGGGGGCGCTCCTACGAGCAGTACTTC. Protein product: CASSPERGRSYEQYF.

V is TRBV12-3 or TRBV12-4 and J is TRBJ1-5; unclear D gene. The V gene lost 2 bases and the J gene lost 7 bases, with 9 bases spanning the gap. CDR3 length: 13 residues. CDR3 DNA sequence: TGTGCCAGCAGTTTAACAGCTTCCCAGCCCCAGCATTTT. Translation: CASSLTASQPQHF.

The chain combines TRBV6-2 or TRBV6-3 with TRBJ1-2, with 7 positions matching TRBD1. This CDR3 contains 13 residues. CDR1 MNHEY and CDR2 SVGEGT come from the germline V gene. V trimming: 5 bases; J trimming: 2 bases; junction bases outside the gene matches: 2. CDR3 amino acids: CASSTGANYGYTF. Here the CDR3 DNA reads TGTGCCAGCAGTACAGGGGCCAACTATGGCTACACCTTC.

The genes are TRBV7-2 and TRBJ1-1; 9 bases match TRBD1. J was trimmed by 1 base and V by 5 bases; bases with no gene match: 5. The CDR3 has 15 residues. The germline gives CDR1 SGHTA, CDR2 FQGNSA. The chain's CDR3 is CASSPPTGGNTEAFF. The CDR3 DNA reads as TGTGCCAGCAGCCCACCGACAGGGGGGAACACTGAAGCTTTCTTT.

The chain uses TRBV30 and TRBJ2-3, with D perhaps TRBD2 (5 bases). Trimming cost V 7 bases and J 4 bases, with 12 bases left between them. The CDR3 extends over 12 amino acids. CDR1 and CDR2 from the germline V gene are GTSNPN and SVGIG (reference sequence). Here the CDR3 DNA reads TGTGCCTCGGGAATAAGCCCAGATACGCAGTATTTT. It translates to CASGISPDTQYF. Using reference TRBV30 and TRBJ2-3 for the parts outside the CDR3, the full variable domain is SQTIHQWPATLVQPVGSPLSLECTVEGTSNPNLYWYRQAAGRGLQLLFYSVGIGQISSEVPQNLSASRPQDRQFILSSKKLLLSDSGFYLCASGISPDTQYFGPGTRLTVL.

This chain connects TRBV10-1 to TRBJ1-2; 10 bases map to TRBD1. The CDR3 has 14 residues. The germline CDR1 and CDR2 sequences are WNHNN and SYGVQD (reference sequence). The ends lost 6 bases at V and 7 bases at J; junction bases unmatched: 8. The CDR3 reads CASSRDRGWSGYTF. The CDR3, as DNA: TGCGCCAGCAGCCGGGACAGGGGATGGAGTGGCTACACCTTC.

The chain is built from TRBV3-1 (or the pseudogene TRBV3-2) and TRBJ1-1, with 7 bases aligning to TRBD1. Germline V gene sequence: CDR1 LGHDT, CDR2 YNNKEL (reference sequence). The CDR3 extends over 15 amino acids. V shed 3 bases, J shed 0 bases, and the junction held 4 bases outside the gene matches. CDR3 sequence reads: CASSQGTAMNTEAFF. CDR3 DNA sequence: TGTGCCAGCAGCCAGGGGACAGCAATGAACACTGAAGCTTTCTTT.

The rearrangement links TRBV21-1 to TRBJ1-2; the table assigns TRBD1, which was not confirmed against the DNA. TRBV21-1 is given as a pseudogene. This CDR3 is 15 amino acids long. The CDR3 sequence: CASSLVRQANYGYTF. The CDR3 DNA is TGTGCCAGCAGCCTTGTGAGACAAGCTAACTATGGCTACACCTTC.

V gene TRBV7-2 combines with J gene TRBJ1-2; D uncertain. CDR1 and CDR2 (germline): SGHTA, FQGNSA. The CDR3 covers 14 residues. Trimming removed 5 bases from V and 0 bases from J, with 10 bases in between. CDR3 region: CASSPSLSNYGYTF. Written as DNA, the CDR3 is TGTGCCAGCAGCCCTTCGCTATCTAACTATGGCTACACCTTC.

CDR3 region: CASSLDRVTQYF. As DNA, the CDR3 is TGTGCCAGCAGCTTAGATCGGGTGACCCAGTACTTC. This chain links TRBV11-3 with TRBJ2-5; no definite D call. CDR3 length: 12 residues. V lost 0 bases, J lost 7 bases, and 6 bases lay in between. The germline CDR1 and CDR2 sequences are SGHNT and YENEEA. The whole variable domain, remainder taken from reference TRBV11-3 and TRBJ2-5, is EAGVVQSPRYKIIEKKQPVAFWCNPISGHNTLYWYLQNLGQGPELLIRYENEEAVDDSQLPKDRFSAERLKGVDSTLKIQPAELGDSAVYLCASSLDRVTQYFGPGTRLLVL.

This chain links TRBV14 with TRBJ1-2; D is undetermined. Trimming cost V 2 bases and J 5 bases, with 12 bases left between them. CDR1 is SGHDN and CDR2 is FVKESK in the germline V gene. This CDR3 comprises 14 residues. The CDR3 spells CASSQKGAGYGYTF. The CDR3 bases are TGTGCCAGCAGCCAAAAGGGAGCGGGGTATGGCTACACCTTC.

V is TRBV19 and J is TRBJ2-7; 9 nucleotides agree with TRBD1. The CDR3 sequence is 15 residues long. Germline CDR1 and CDR2: LNHDA and SQIVND (reference sequence). The trim removed 6 bases at V and 0 bases at J, leaving 6 bases unmatched. Here the CDR3 DNA reads TGTGCCAGTAGCGAAACAGGGGGCTCCTCCTACGAGCAGTACTTC. Amino acid sequence: CASSETGGSSYEQYF.

This chain connects TRBV7-2 to TRBJ1-1; a possible D gene is TRBD1 (6 bases). V was clipped by 5 bases and J by 1 base, with 14 bases between them. CDR3 size: 15 residues. Germline V gene data show CDR1 as SGHTA and CDR2 as FQGNSA. CDR3 DNA sequence: TGTGCCAGCAGCCCCCACAGGGTGCGGAACACTGAAGCTTTCTTT. It translates to CASSPHRVRNTEAFF. The whole variable domain, remainder taken from reference TRBV7-2 and TRBJ1-1, is GAGVSQSPSNKVTEKGKDVELRCDPISGHTALYWYRQSLGQGLEFLIYFQGNSAPDKSGLPSDRFSAERTGGSVSTLTIQRTQQEDSAVYLCASSPHRVRNTEAFFGQGTRLTVV.

This clone was found a few times. V is TRBV27 and J is TRBJ2-7; no clear D. Germline V lookup: CDR1 MNHEY, CDR2 SMNVEV (reference sequence). The CDR3 length is 14 residues. Trimming took 4 bases from V and 1 from J, leaving 11 bases between them. In DNA, the CDR3 is TGTGCCAGCAGTTCCGTCAGAGGATCCTACGAGCAGTACTTC. Protein sequence: CASSSVRGSYEQYF.

The V gene is TRBV6-6, the J gene TRBJ1-1, with D perhaps TRBD1 (6 bases). The CDR3 length is 13 residues. V was pared by 5 bases and J by 3 bases, with 10 bases between. CDR1 MNHNY and CDR2 SVGAGI come from the germline V gene (reference sequence). The CDR3 nucleotides are TGTGCCAGCAGTCTCACAGGGTACACTGAAGCTTTCTTT. It codes for CASSLTGYTEAFF.

The chain has TRBV6-4 and TRBJ2-1; 7 bases agree with TRBD1. The CDR3 sequence is 14 residues long. After removal of 6 bases from V and 2 bases from J, the junction contained 4 bases not matched to a gene. CDR1 and CDR2 from the germline V gene are MRHNA and SNTAGT. The CDR3 sequence is CASSRDRAYNEQFF. For the CDR3, the DNA is TGTGCCAGCAGCCGGGACAGAGCCTACAATGAGCAGTTCTTC.